A single TCR beta chain is shown here with its context. One end of the junction does not line up with germline, which may come from a read error. This CDR3 comprises 17 residues. Germline CDR1 SSHAT, CDR2 FNYEAQ (reference sequence). Generated by immunoSEQ multiplex PCR, the TCRdb table keeps only in-frame clones and is missing some. The top ten hold under 6.5% of the sample, which has about 320,000 clones, roughly 87% seen once. The source of the sample is a study of blood T cell repertoires in COVID-19. Study summary: PBMCs, B-cell-depleted T cells, or T cells were the source of the cDNA or gDNA that made up the material.

Everyone who took part was about 18 to 90 years old, and they came from about 25 US areas. Cohort assignment relied on participant-reported clinical history. Each recovered donor of Cohort 3 presented with two negative PCRs, clearance, or symptom resolution. The TCR sequence derives from a woman aged 25-40 years who had recovered from COVID-19. The V call is TRBV7-7, the J call TRBJ2-3; D is perhaps TRBD2 (7 bases). Sequenced input: PBMCs or T cells enriched from blood (not recorded which). The CDR3 DNA follows: TGTGCTAGCAGCTTATTTGGTGCGGGGGCCCCTGCAGATACGCAGTATTTT. This codes for CASSLFGAGAPADTQYF.